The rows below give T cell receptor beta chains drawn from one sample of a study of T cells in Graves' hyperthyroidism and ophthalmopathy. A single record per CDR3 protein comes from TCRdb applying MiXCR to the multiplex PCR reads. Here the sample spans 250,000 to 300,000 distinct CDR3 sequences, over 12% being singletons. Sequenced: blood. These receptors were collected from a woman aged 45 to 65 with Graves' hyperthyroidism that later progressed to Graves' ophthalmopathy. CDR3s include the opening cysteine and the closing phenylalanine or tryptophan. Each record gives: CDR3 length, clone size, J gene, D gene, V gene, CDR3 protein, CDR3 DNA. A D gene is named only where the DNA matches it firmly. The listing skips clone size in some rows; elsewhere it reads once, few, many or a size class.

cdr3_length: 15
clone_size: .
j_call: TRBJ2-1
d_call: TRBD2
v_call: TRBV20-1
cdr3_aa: CSVRPLAGSYNEQFF
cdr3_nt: TGCAGTGTTAGACCGCTAGCGGGCTCCTACAATGAGCAGTTCTTC

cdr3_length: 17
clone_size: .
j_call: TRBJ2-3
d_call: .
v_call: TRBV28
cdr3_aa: CASSPPLVAQDTGTQYF
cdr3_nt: TGTGCCAGCAGTCCGCCCCTTGTAGCGCAAGACACAGGTACGCAGTATTTT

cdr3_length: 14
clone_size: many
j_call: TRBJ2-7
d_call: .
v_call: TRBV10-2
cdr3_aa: CASSESHGSYEQYF
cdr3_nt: TGCGCCAGCAGTGAGTCACACGGATCCTACGAGCAGTACTTC

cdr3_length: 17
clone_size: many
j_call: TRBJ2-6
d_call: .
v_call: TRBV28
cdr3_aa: CASSLDRYSSGANVLTF
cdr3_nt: TGTGCCAGCAGTTTGGACCGCTACAGCTCTGGGGCCAACGTCCTGACTTTC

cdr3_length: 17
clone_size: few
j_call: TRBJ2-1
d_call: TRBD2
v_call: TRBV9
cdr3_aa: CASGGGLPRSSYNEQFF
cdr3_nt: TGTGCCAGCGGCGGGGGACTACCACGGAGCTCCTACAATGAGCAGTTCTTC

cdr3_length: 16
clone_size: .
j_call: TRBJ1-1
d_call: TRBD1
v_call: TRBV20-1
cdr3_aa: CSARDRRTGMNTEAFF
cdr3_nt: TGCAGTGCTAGAGATCGGCGGACAGGCATGAACACTGAAGCTTTCTTT

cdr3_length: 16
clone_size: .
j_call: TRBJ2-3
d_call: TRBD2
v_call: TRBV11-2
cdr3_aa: CASSEGLAGVVDTQYF
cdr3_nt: TGTGCCAGCAGTGAAGGGCTAGCGGGAGTGGTAGATACGCAGTATTTT

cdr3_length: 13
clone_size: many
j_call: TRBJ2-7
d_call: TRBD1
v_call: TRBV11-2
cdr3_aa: CASSTSTGYEQYF
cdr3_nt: TGTGCCAGCAGCACATCGACAGGGTACGAGCAGTACTTC

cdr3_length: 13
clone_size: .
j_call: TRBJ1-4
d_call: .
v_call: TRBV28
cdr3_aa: CASSLVPGRKLFF
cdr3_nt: TGTGCCAGCAGTTTAGTCCCCGGGCGAAAACTGTTTTTT

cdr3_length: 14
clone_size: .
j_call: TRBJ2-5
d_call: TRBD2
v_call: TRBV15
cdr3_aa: CATSRDLGGEAQYF
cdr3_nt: TGTGCCACCAGCAGAGATCTGGGGGGGGAGGCCCAGTACTTC

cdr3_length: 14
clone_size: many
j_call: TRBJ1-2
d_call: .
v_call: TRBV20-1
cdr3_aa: CSAEGEGSIYRYTF
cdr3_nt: TGCAGTGCTGAGGGGGAGGGGAGCATCTATCGCTACACCTTC

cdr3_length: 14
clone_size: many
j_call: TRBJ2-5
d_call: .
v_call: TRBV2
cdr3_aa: CASSDSGVQETQYF
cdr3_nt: TGTGCCAGCAGCGATTCCGGGGTCCAAGAGACCCAGTACTTC